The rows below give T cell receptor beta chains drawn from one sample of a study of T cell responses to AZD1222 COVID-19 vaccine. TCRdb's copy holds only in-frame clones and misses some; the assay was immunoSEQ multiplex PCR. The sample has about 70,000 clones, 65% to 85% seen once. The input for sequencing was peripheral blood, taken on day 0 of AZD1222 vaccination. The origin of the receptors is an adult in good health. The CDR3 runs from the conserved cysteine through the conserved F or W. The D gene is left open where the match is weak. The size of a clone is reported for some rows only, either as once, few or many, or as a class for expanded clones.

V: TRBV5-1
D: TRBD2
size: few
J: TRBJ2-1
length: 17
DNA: TGCGCCAGCAGCTTGTTCACGGGAGCGGGGCTGTACAATGAGCAGTTCTTC
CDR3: CASSLFTGAGLYNEQFF

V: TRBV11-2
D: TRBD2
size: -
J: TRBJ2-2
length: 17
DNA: TGTGCCAGCAGCTTAGATGAGCTAGCGGGTCAGACCGGGGAGCTGTTTTTT
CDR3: CASSLDELAGQTGELFF

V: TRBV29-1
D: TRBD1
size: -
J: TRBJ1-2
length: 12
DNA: TGCAGCGGGAAAACAGGGGGAGATGGCTACACCTTC
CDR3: CSGKTGGDGYTF

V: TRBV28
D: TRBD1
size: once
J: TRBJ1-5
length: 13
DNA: TGTGCCAGCAGATCAACAGGGGGTCGTCCCCAGCATTTT
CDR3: CASRSTGGRPQHF

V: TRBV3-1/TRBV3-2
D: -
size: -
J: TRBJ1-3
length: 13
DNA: TGTGCCAGCAGCCAACAACAGGGAAACACCATATATTTT
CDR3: CASSQQQGNTIYF

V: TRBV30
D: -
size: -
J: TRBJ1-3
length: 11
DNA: TGTGCCTTAACCTCTGGAAACACCATATATTTT
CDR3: CALTSGNTIYF

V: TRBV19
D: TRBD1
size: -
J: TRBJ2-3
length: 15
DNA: TGTGCCAGTAGTATAAGCGGCAGGGGGCAAGATACGCAGTATTTT
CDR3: CASSISGRGQDTQYF

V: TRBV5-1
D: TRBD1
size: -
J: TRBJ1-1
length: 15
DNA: TGCGCCAGCAGCGGGGGACAGTTTTTGAACACTGAAGCTTTCTTT
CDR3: CASSGGQFLNTEAFF

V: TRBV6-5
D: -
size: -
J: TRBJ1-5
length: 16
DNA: TGTGCCAGCAGTTACTCCGGACCTCCGACCAATCAGCCCCAGCATTTT
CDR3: CASSYSGPPTNQPQHF

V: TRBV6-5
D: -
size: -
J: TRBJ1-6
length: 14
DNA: TGTGCCAGCAGTTACGGAGAGGGGACTTCACCCCTCCACTTT
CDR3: CASSYGEGTSPLHF

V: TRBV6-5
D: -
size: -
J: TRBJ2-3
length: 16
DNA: TGTGCCAGCAGTTCCACAGAGTCAGCTAGCACAGATACGCAGTATTTT
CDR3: CASSSTESASTDTQYF

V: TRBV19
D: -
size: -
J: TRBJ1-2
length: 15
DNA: TGTGCCAGTACCCAGGACAGCTCGACTGGCTATGGCTACACCTTC
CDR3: CASTQDSSTGYGYTF

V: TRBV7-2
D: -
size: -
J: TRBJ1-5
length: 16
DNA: TGTGCCAGCAGCTTAGCGCCCGGGGAGGGCAATCAGCCCCAGCATTTT
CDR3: CASSLAPGEGNQPQHF

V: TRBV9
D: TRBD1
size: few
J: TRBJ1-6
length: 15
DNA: TGTGCCAGCAGCTCCCGGACAGGCCCGGATTCACCCCTCCACTTT
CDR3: CASSSRTGPDSPLHF

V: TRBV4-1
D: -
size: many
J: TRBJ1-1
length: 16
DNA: TGCGCCAGCAGCCACCCATGGAATGTTCCCCCCACTGAAGCTTTCTTT
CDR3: CASSHPWNVPPTEAFF

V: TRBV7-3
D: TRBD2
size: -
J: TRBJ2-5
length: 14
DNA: TGTGCCAGCAGCCGCGGGGGGGCCGGAGAGACCCAGTACTTC
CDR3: CASSRGGAGETQYF

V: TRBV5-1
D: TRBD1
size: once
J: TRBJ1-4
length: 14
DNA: TGCGCCAGCAGCTTGGGGGACAGCAATGAAAAACTGTTTTTT
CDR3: CASSLGDSNEKLFF

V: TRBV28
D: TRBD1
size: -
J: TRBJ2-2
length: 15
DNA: TGTGCCTCATGGACCGGGACAGGGGATCCCGGGGAGCTGTTTTTT
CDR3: CASWTGTGDPGELFF

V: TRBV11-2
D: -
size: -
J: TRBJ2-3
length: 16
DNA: TGTGCCAGCAGCACTAGGACGGGGCCGAGCACAGATACGCAGTATTTT
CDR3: CASSTRTGPSTDTQYF

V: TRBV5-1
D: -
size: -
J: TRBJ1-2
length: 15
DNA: TGCGCCAGCAGTTACGACGGCAGAGCTAACTATGGCTACACCTTC
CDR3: CASSYDGRANYGYTF

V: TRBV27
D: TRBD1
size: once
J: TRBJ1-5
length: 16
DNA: TGTGCCAGCAGTTTCATCGGGACAGCGAGCAATCAGCCCCAGCATTTT
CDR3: CASSFIGTASNQPQHF

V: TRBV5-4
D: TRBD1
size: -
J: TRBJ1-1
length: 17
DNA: TGTGCCAGCAGCGGAGGACAGGGGGCGACGCGGAACACTGAAGCTTTCTTT
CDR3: CASSGGQGATRNTEAFF

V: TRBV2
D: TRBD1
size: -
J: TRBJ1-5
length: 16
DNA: TGTGCCAGCAGTTTGCGGACAGGGGGGAGCAATCAGCCCCAGCATTTT
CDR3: CASSLRTGGSNQPQHF

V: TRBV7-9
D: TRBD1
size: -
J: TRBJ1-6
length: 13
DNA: TGTGCCAGCAGCGGGAGGGGGCGGTCACCCCTCCACTTT
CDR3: CASSGRGRSPLHF

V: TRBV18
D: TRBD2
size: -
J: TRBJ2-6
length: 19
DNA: TGTGCCAGCTCACCGCGCGGCGGGGGTACTCTTGCTGGGGCCAACGTCCTGACTTTC
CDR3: CASSPRGGGTLAGANVLTF

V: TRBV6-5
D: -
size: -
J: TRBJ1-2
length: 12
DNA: TGTGCCAGCAGTTACGGGCTATATGGCTACACCTTC
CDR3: CASSYGLYGYTF

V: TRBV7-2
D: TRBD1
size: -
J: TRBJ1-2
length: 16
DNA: TGTGCCAGCAGCTTAGTAGTAGGACAGGGTTTGGCTGGCTACACCTTC
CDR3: CASSLVVGQGLAGYTF

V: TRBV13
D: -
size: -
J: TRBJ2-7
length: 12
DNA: TGTGCCAGCTCCCGCTGGGGCTACGAGCAGTACTTC
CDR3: CASSRWGYEQYF

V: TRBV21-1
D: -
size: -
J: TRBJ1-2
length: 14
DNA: TGTGCCAGCAGCAAAGTGTTCTTTGGTTATGGCTACACCTTC
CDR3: CASSKVFFGYGYTF

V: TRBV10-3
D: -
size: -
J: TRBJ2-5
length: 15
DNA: TGTGCCATCAGTGAGGCCGGGACACTCCAAGAGACCCAGTACTTC
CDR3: CAISEAGTLQETQYF

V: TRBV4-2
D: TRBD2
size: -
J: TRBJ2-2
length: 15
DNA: TGTGCCAGCAGTTCGGGGGGGCTGGAAGCCGGGGAGCTGTTTTTT
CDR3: CASSSGGLEAGELFF

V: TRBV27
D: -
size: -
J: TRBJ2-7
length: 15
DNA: TGTGCCAGCAGTTTTCTCGAGGGGAGCTCCTACGAGCAGTACTTC
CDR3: CASSFLEGSSYEQYF

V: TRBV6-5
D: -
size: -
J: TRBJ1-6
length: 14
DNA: TGTGCCAGCAGTTACGGGCAGTTAAATTCACCCCTCCACTTT
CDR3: CASSYGQLNSPLHF

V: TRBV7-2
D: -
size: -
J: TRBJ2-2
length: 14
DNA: TGTGCCAGCAGCTCCGGGACCTACACCGGGGAGCTGTTTTTT
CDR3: CASSSGTYTGELFF

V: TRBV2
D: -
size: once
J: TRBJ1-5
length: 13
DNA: TGTGCCAGCAGGGACGGTATCAATCAGCCCCAGCATTTT
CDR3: CASRDGINQPQHF

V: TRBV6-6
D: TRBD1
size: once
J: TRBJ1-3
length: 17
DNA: TGTGCCAGCAGTCCACCCGGAGGGGGCCAACCTGGAAACACCATATATTTT
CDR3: CASSPPGGGQPGNTIYF

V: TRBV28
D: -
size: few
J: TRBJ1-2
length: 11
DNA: TGTGCCAGCAGGGAGGGCTATGGCTACACCTTC
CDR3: CASREGYGYTF

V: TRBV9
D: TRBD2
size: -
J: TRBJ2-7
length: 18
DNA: TGTGCCAGCAGCGTAGGGCCACCAATAGCGGGGGGAACCTACGAGCAGTACTTC
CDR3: CASSVGPPIAGGTYEQYF

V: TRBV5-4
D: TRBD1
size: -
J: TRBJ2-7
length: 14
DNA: TGTGCCAGCAGCTTGGGGACAGGGAGATACGAGCAGTACTTC
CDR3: CASSLGTGRYEQYF

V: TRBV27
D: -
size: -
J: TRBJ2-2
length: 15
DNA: TGTGCCAGCAGTTTATTCACCCGCTCCCCCGGGGAGCTGTTTTTT
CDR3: CASSLFTRSPGELFF

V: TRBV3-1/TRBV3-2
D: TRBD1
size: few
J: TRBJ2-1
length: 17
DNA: TGTGCCAGCAGCCAGTTCCTGACAGGGGTAGGAGCAAATGAGCAGTTCTTC
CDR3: CASSQFLTGVGANEQFF

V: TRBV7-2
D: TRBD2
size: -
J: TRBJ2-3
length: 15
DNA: TGTGCCAGCAGCTCCCAGCGGGGGGGCAGAGTGGTGCAGTATTTT
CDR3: CASSSQRGGRVVQYF

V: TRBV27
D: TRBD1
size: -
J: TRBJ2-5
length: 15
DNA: TGTGCCAGCAGGAGAGATAGGGACAGGGCTGAGACCCAGTACTTC
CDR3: CASRRDRDRAETQYF

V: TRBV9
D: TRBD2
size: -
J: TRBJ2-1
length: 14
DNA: TGTGCCAGCAGCCCCCGGACTAGCGGGGGTGAGCAGTTCTTC
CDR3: CASSPRTSGGEQFF

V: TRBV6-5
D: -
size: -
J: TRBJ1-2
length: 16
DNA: TGTGCCAGCAGTTACTCGAACGCCGGGCTTAACTATGGCTACACCTTC
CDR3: CASSYSNAGLNYGYTF

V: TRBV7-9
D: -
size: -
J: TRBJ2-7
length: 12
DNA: TGTGCCAGCAGCTTAAGCGAGTACGAGCAGTACTTC
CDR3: CASSLSEYEQYF